The 21 T cell receptor beta chains reported below all come from one sample, sequenced in a study of human T cells and chemical hapten exposure. Indicated time point: patch test 1, 2 weeks after DPC sensitization. Specified treatment: therapeutic diphenylcyclopropenone sensitization with weekly scalp DPC. TCRdb reprocessed the RACE reads via MiXCR and lists one record per CDR3 protein. In the table there are some 380,000 distinct CDR3 sequences, 4.8% of which are singletons. The sequenced sample was whole blood, obtained in connection with sensitization to the hapten diphenylcyclopropenone (DPC). Every receptor here comes from a woman in her forties or fifties with alopecia areata. Some clones in this sample may be carry-over from other donors' samples.

This clonotype was counted only a few times. The V and J genes are TRBV24-1 and TRBJ2-3; the D is unclear. Germline V gene data show CDR1 as KGHDR and CDR2 as SFDVKD. The CDR3 has 14 amino acids. V lost 4 bases and J lost 4, with 11 bases in between. In DNA form, the CDR3 reads TGTGCCACCAGTGACCCTAAGGCGGCAGATACGCAGTATTTT. It encodes CATSDPKAADTQYF.

This clonotype came up once. A clone one base away is much larger, so this may be a read error. CDR3 sequence: CACSFGGGSTDTQYF. DNA of the CDR3: TGTGCCTGCAGCTTTGGCGGGGGCTCGACGGATACGCAGTATTTT. J is TRBJ2-3 and V is TRBV7-9, with a possible D match to TRBD2 (7 bases). CDR1 and CDR2 (germline): SEHNR, FQNEAQ (reference sequence). The CDR3 is made up of 15 amino acids.

This clonotype was seen a few times. The V call is TRBV4-3, the J call TRBJ2-1; TRBD2 matches at 7 bases. Trimming cost V 3 bases and J 6 bases; bases outside gene matches: 11. This CDR3 has 16 amino acids. The V gene's germline CDR1 is LGHNA and CDR2 YSLEER. The CDR3 DNA reads TGCGCCAGCAGCCAGGACCTTCTAGCGGCTGTCAATGAGCAGTTCTTC. Protein sequence: CASSQDLLAAVNEQFF.

The chain links TRBV4-3 to TRBJ2-1; 11 nucleotides match TRBD2. The V gene end was trimmed by 0 bases and the J gene end by 2 bases; junction bases not matched to a gene: 6. Germline CDR1 is LGHNA and CDR2 is YSLEER. This CDR3 is 18 amino acids long. CDR3 region: CASSQEASSGRAYNEQFF. The CDR3 region has the DNA TGCGCCAGCAGCCAAGAAGCTAGTAGCGGGAGGGCCTACAATGAGCAGTTCTTC.

This clonotype has ten or more counts. The V and J genes are TRBV7-2 and TRBJ1-6; TRBD1 aligns across 7 bases. After removal of 6 bases from V and 7 bases from J, the junction contained 12 bases not matched to a gene. The CDR3 extends over 16 amino acids. Germline CDR1 reads SGHTA; CDR2 reads FQGNSA. The CDR3 coding sequence is TGTGCCAGCAGAGCCCTTGGAGAGGGGGCAAATTCACCCCTCCACTTT. It is translated as CASRALGEGANSPLHF.

This clonotype has at least ten counts. The chain is built from TRBV14 and TRBJ1-5, with 9 bases aligning to TRBD1. The J segment lost 7 bases and the V segment lost 3 bases, leaving 13 bases of the junction unmatched. From germline, CDR1 is SGHDN and CDR2 FVKESK. The CDR3 has 17 residues. The CDR3 protein is CASSHRNRGRFRQPQHF. CDR3 bases: TGTGCCAGCAGCCATCGAAACAGGGGGCGTTTCAGGCAGCCCCAGCATTTT.

This clonotype has a count of ten or more. This chain uses TRBV18 with TRBJ1-4; D gene ambiguous. From germline, CDR1 is KGHSH and CDR2 LQKENI. The V end lost 4 bases, the J end lost 8 bases, and 11 bases lay between the germline ends. The CDR3 consists of 13 residues. The CDR3 sequence is CASSRDHEEKLFF. The CDR3 DNA reads TGTGCCAGCTCACGAGACCACGAGGAAAAACTGTTTTTT.

This clonotype was seen more than once but under ten times. V gene TRBV12-3 or TRBV12-4 combines with J gene TRBJ2-7; TRBD2 matches 7 bases. After removal of 6 bases from V and 2 bases from J, the junction contained 7 bases not matched to a gene. CDR3 length: 14 amino acids. CDR3 residues: CASRKSGEAYEQYF. The CDR3 DNA follows: TGTGCCAGCAGGAAGAGCGGGGAGGCCTACGAGCAGTACTTC.

V and J are TRBV9 and TRBJ2-1, with a possible D match to TRBD2 (5 bases). The length of the CDR3 is 13 residues. Germline V gene sequence: CDR1 SGDLS, CDR2 YYNGEE. V lost 4 bases, J lost 8 bases, and 13 bases lay in between. The CDR3 is CASSKNWGDEQFF. CDR3 bases: TGTGCCAGCAGCAAGAATTGGGGAGATGAGCAGTTCTTC.

Of note for this clonotype: This sequence may be a read error, since a much larger clone differs from it by one base. This chain links TRBV6-2 or TRBV6-3 with TRBJ1-5; D not resolved. Looked up from germline, CDR1 is MNHEY and CDR2 is SVGEGT. This CDR3 region has 12 residues. V was clipped by 8 bases and J by 6 bases, with 11 bases between them. The CDR3: CASDGVGQPQHF. The CDR3 nucleotides read TGTGCCAGCGATGGAGTTGGTCAGCCCCAGCATTTT.

This chain links TRBV27 with TRBJ1-6; 7 positions agree with TRBD1. The CDR3 runs 16 residues. J was trimmed by 5 bases and V by 6 bases; bases with no gene match: 10. The V gene's germline CDR1 is MNHEY and CDR2 SMNVEV (reference sequence). The CDR3 coding sequence is TGTGCCAGCAGACCCACCCCGGGACAGAATAATTCACCCCTCCACTTT. Its protein is CASRPTPGQNNSPLHF.

This clonotype has ten or more counts. V is TRBV29-1 and J is TRBJ2-7; perhaps TRBD1 as D (6 bases). The V and J ends lost 2 bases and 2 bases respectively, with 13 bases between them. The CDR3 length is 14 residues. CDR1 is SQVTM, CDR2 ANQGSEA, per germline. This chain's CDR3 is CSVERGRGPYEQYF. The CDR3 nucleotides are TGCAGCGTTGAAAGGGGGAGAGGGCCCTACGAGCAGTACTTC.

This clonotype has at least ten counts. This chain joins TRBV10-1 and TRBJ2-3, with D unclear. This CDR3 has 15 amino acids. Trimming took 1 base from V and 2 from J, leaving 10 bases between them. Germline values: CDR1 WNHNN, CDR2 SYGVQD (reference sequence). The DNA of the CDR3 is TGCGCCAGCAGTGAGTGGGCGAGAGACACAGATACGCAGTATTTT. This codes for CASSEWARDTDTQYF.

The table lists this clonotype with many counts. The rearrangement links TRBV4-1 to TRBJ1-2, with 8 bases aligning to TRBD1. Per germline, CDR1 MGHRA and CDR2 YSYEKL. The CDR3 contains 16 residues. The junction had 10 bases not matched to a gene; V was cut back by 2 bases and J by 5 bases. CDR3: CASSQPGQVIWYGYTF. For the CDR3, the DNA is TGCGCCAGCAGCCAACCGGGACAGGTGATTTGGTATGGCTACACCTTC.

The CDR3 coding sequence is TGTGCCAGCAGTTATCCGACTACCCAAGAGACCCAGTACTTC. Translating it yields CASSYPTTQETQYF. The chain couples TRBV6-6 to TRBJ2-5; perhaps TRBD2 as D (5 bases). This CDR3 has 14 amino acids. Germline V gene data show CDR1 as MNHNY and CDR2 as SVGAGI (reference sequence). V shed 3 bases and J shed 1 base, with 9 bases lying between them.

Many counts were recorded for this clonotype. The chain couples TRBV2 to TRBJ1-1, with 9 bases that match TRBD1. V lost 6 bases and J lost 2; bases outside the gene matches: 4. Germline CDR1 and CDR2: SNHLY and FYNNEI. The CDR3 length is 14 residues. CDR3 loop: CASRGDRVNTEAFF. The CDR3 nucleotides read TGTGCCAGCAGGGGGGACAGGGTAAACACTGAAGCTTTCTTT.

This clonotype was seen many times. J is TRBJ1-1 and V is TRBV6-5; D is ambiguous. This CDR3 has 14 residues. Trimming cost V 6 bases and J 1 base, with 12 bases left between them. The V gene's germline CDR1 is MNHEY and CDR2 SVGAGI. The CDR3 coding sequence is TGTGCCAGCAGCACCTTGACACCGAACACTGAAGCTTTCTTT. This gives the protein CASSTLTPNTEAFF.

This clonotype has at least ten counts. The CDR3 protein is CASSPGISDYGYTF. CDR3 nucleotide sequence: TGTGCCAGCAGCCCCGGCATTTCTGACTATGGCTACACCTTC. V gene TRBV7-2 combines with J gene TRBJ1-2; D unclear. V was shortened by 5 bases and J by 3 bases, with 13 bases between the two germline ends. This CDR3 spans 14 amino acids. Germline lookup yields CDR1 SGHTA and CDR2 FQGNSA.

The sample holds a few counts of this clonotype. The V gene is TRBV4-2, the J gene TRBJ2-7; D ambiguous. The CDR3 spans 15 residues. Germline loops: CDR1 LGHNA, CDR2 YNFKEQ. Between the trimmed V and J ends, which lost 4 bases and 0 bases, there was a span of 13 bases. The CDR3 sequence: CASSPPADSSYEQYF. DNA of the CDR3: TGTGCCAGCAGCCCACCCGCAGATAGCTCCTACGAGCAGTACTTC.

This clonotype was observed a handful of times. The chain has TRBV12-3 or TRBV12-4 and TRBJ1-1; 7 bases align to TRBD1. The trim removed 2 bases at V and 10 bases at J, leaving 10 bases unmatched. The CDR3 has 14 residues. The CDR3, as DNA: TGTGCCAGCAGTTTAAGGTACAGGGGCCCTGGAGCTTTCTTT. Amino acids: CASSLRYRGPGAFF.

In this sample, this clonotype turned up many times. This chain connects TRBV3-1 to TRBJ2-6, with a possible D match to TRBD1 (6 bases). The length of the CDR3 is 17 residues. V lost 1 base, J lost 0 bases, and 10 bases lay in between. Germline lookup yields CDR1 LGHDT and CDR2 YNNKEL (reference sequence). CDR3 nucleotide sequence: TGTGCCAGCAGCCAAGGGACAGTAGTCTCTGGGGCCAACGTCCTGACTTTC. Residues: CASSQGTVVSGANVLTF.